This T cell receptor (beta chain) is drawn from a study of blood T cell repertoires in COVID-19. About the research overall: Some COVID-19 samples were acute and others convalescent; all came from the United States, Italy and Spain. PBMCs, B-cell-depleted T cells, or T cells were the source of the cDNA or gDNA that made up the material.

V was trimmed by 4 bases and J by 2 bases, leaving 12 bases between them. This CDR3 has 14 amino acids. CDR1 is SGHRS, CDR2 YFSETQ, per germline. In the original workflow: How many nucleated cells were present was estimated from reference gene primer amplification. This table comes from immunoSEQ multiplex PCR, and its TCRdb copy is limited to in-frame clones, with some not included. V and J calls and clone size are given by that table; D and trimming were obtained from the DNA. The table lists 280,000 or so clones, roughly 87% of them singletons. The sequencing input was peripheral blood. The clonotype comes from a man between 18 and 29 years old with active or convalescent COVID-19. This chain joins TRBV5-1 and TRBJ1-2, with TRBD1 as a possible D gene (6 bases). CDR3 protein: CASSADSSNYGYTF. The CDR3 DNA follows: TGCGCCAGCAGCGCGGACAGCTCCAACTATGGCTACACCTTC.